One and the same sample provided the 19 T cell receptor beta chains below, sequenced in a study of OX40 agonist ivuxolimab in advanced cancers. Assay: immunoSEQ multiplex PCR; the TCRdb copy retains only in-frame clones and omits some. The sample yields roughly 80,000 clones, roughly 90% seen once. This specimen consisted of CD4+ or CD8+ T cells sorted from blood, obtained in a trial of the OX40 agonist ivuxolimab. These receptors were obtained from an adult with an advanced solid tumor such as melanoma, head and neck, liver or kidney cancer.

The rearrangement links TRBV28 to TRBJ2-5; TRBD2 might be the D (5 bases). Germline V lookup: CDR1 MDHEN, CDR2 SYDVKM. V was clipped by 6 bases and J by 0 bases, with 14 bases between them. This CDR3 is 15 amino acids long. DNA for the CDR3: TGTGCCAGCAGACTTGGGCGGGTGTACCAAGAGACCCAGTACTTC. Translation: CASRLGRVYQETQYF.

The V gene is TRBV28, the J gene TRBJ2-7; maybe TRBD1 (6 bases). Germline V gene data show CDR1 as MDHEN and CDR2 as SYDVKM. The CDR3 is 15 residues long. V was clipped by 6 bases and J by 4 bases, with 19 bases between them. The CDR3 reads CASRPLGAGGYEQYF. The DNA of the CDR3 is TGTGCCAGCAGACCGCTGGGGGCAGGTGGATACGAGCAGTACTTC. The entire variable domain, with the rest obtained from reference TRBV28 and TRBJ2-7, is as follows: DVKVTQSSRYLVKRTGEKVFLECVQDMDHENMFWYRQDPGLGLRLIYFSYDVKMKEKGDIPEGYSVSREKKERFSLILESASTNQTSMYLCASRPLGAGGYEQYFGPGTRLTVT.

This chain links TRBV5-6 with TRBJ1-6; 8 bases match TRBD1. With 1 base clipped from V and 6 bases from J, the junction kept 6 bases outside the gene matches. Germline-derived CDR1 and CDR2 are SGHDT and YYEEEE. This CDR3 has 16 amino acids. CDR3 residues: CASSLLGTGVNSPLHF. CDR3 DNA: TGTGCCAGCAGCTTGTTAGGGACAGGAGTTAATTCACCCCTCCACTTT.

The chain couples TRBV29-1 to TRBJ2-3, with 9 bases aligning to TRBD1. The CDR3 loop spans 16 amino acids. The trim removed 4 bases at V and 5 bases at J, leaving 13 bases unmatched. CDR1 is SQVTM and CDR2 is ANQGSEA in the germline V gene. The CDR3 here is CSVVSSGQGIGDTQYF. The CDR3, as DNA: TGCAGCGTTGTGTCCTCGGGACAGGGTATCGGAGATACGCAGTATTTT.

V is TRBV7-3 and J is TRBJ2-5; TRBD1 matches at 7 bases. V lost 5 bases and J lost 5; bases outside the gene matches: 5. The CDR3 runs 13 residues. Germline V gene sequence: CDR1 SGHTA, CDR2 FQGTGA. CDR3 region: CASSKGGEETQYF. The CDR3 region has the DNA TGTGCCAGCAGCAAAGGGGGCGAGGAGACCCAGTACTTC.

The gene calls are TRBV6-5 and TRBJ1-3, with unresolved D. The germline V and J ends were trimmed by 8 bases and 0 bases, with 11 bases remaining between them. The CDR3 is 14 amino acids. CDR1 is MNHEY, CDR2 SVGAGI, per germline. The CDR3 spells CASRLIGSGNTIYF. The CDR3 bases are TGTGCCAGCCGGTTGATTGGCTCTGGAAACACCATATATTTT.

This clone was detected once. The chain's CDR3 is CASSLSNRRETTEAFF. The CDR3 DNA reads TGTGCCAGCAGTCTAAGTAACCGTAGGGAGACGACTGAAGCTTTCTTT. The rearrangement links TRBV27 to TRBJ1-1, with unresolved D. The V and J ends lost 5 bases and 5 bases respectively, with 21 bases between them. The CDR3 loop spans 16 amino acids. Germline-derived CDR1 and CDR2 are MNHEY and SMNVEV (reference sequence).

The rearrangement joins TRBV9 to TRBJ1-3; D is undetermined. Germline loops: CDR1 SGDLS, CDR2 YYNGEE. Trimming pared 0 bases from V and 0 bases from J, leaving 1 base between. The CDR3 sequence is 13 residues long. The DNA for the CDR3 is TGTGCCAGCAGCGTAGGCTCTGGAAACACCATATATTTT. Amino acid sequence: CASSVGSGNTIYF.

The chain combines TRBV4-1 with TRBJ2-5, with a possible D match to TRBD2 (6 bases). V was clipped by 1 base and J by 5 bases, with 26 bases between them. In germline, CDR1 is MGHRA, CDR2 YSYEKL. The CDR3 covers 19 residues. The CDR3 DNA is TGCGCCAGCAGCCAAGTTGGGTCGGGGAGGAGGGGACGTGGGGAGACCCAGTACTTC. Translation gives CASSQVGSGRRGRGETQYF.

In regard to this clone: The same CDR3 is also encoded by other DNA sequences in this sample. The chain recombines TRBV18 with TRBJ1-5; D is possibly TRBD1 (5 bases). The germline V and J ends were trimmed by 4 bases and 4 bases, with 11 bases remaining between them. Germline V gene sequence: CDR1 KGHSH, CDR2 LQKENI. The CDR3 is made up of 14 amino acids. CDR3 nucleotides: TGTGCCAGCTCACTAACGGGGGGTAATCAGCCCCAGCATTTT. It is translated as CASSLTGGNQPQHF.

The gene calls are TRBV5-1 and TRBJ2-3, with 7 bases fitting TRBD1. The germline V gene has CDR1 SGHRS and CDR2 YFSETQ. The CDR3 is 17 residues long. The V and J ends lost 0 bases and 5 bases, in that order; junction bases with no gene match: 12. The CDR3: CASSLDARQGSRDTQYF. DNA of the CDR3: TGCGCCAGCAGCTTGGACGCCCGACAGGGTTCTAGAGATACGCAGTATTTT.

This clone was observed once. The rearrangement joins TRBV7-3 to TRBJ2-1; 12 bases are shared with TRBD2. The CDR3 has 15 amino acids. Per the germline V gene, CDR1 is SGHTA and CDR2 is FQGTGA. V was clipped by 5 bases and J by 5 bases; unmatched bases: 4. The CDR3 region is CASSRGLAGNNEQFF. CDR3 coding DNA: TGTGCCAGCAGCCGCGGACTAGCGGGGAACAATGAGCAGTTCTTC.

The chain joins TRBV7-9 to TRBJ2-3; possible D gene TRBD1, 7 bases. This CDR3 spans 12 amino acids. In germline, CDR1 is SEHNR, CDR2 FQNEAQ (reference sequence). Trimming pared 11 bases from V and 6 bases from J, leaving 15 bases between. The CDR3 reads CARSTGRDTQYF. Written as DNA, the CDR3 is TGTGCCCGCTCGACAGGGAGGGATACGCAGTATTTT.

This chain links TRBV5-5 with TRBJ1-1; D ambiguous. The ends were cut back, 7 bases at V and 0 bases at J, with 7 bases in the middle. Germline-derived CDR1 and CDR2 are SGHKS and YYEKEE (reference sequence). The CDR3 runs 12 residues. CDR3 region: CASHTVNTEAFF. The CDR3 DNA reads TGTGCCAGCCACACTGTGAACACTGAAGCTTTCTTT.

This clone was found a few times. This chain joins TRBV5-1 and TRBJ2-7, with TRBD2 as a possible D gene (7 bases). V was trimmed by 5 bases and J by 7 bases, leaving 19 bases between them. This CDR3 is 14 amino acids long. Germline V gene data show CDR1 as SGHRS and CDR2 as YFSETQ. DNA of the CDR3: TGCGCCAGCAGATCGGGGGCAGGGCGGGAGGAGCAGTACTTC. This codes for CASRSGAGREEQYF.

The V call is TRBV19, the J call TRBJ1-3; D is unclear. The CDR3 is 14 amino acids. The germline V gene has CDR1 LNHDA and CDR2 SQIVND (reference sequence). V lost 6 bases and J 2 bases, leaving 11 bases between the germline ends. The CDR3 nucleotides are TGTGCCAGTAGGATGTTGGGGACTGGAAACACCATATATTTT. Its translation: CASRMLGTGNTIYF.

This chain uses TRBV14 with TRBJ2-3; the match to TRBD1 covers 7 bases. Germline V gene data show CDR1 as SGHDN and CDR2 as FVKESK. The CDR3 runs to 18 residues. Trimming removed 2 bases from V and 2 bases from J; junction bases left unmatched: 13. CDR3 bases: TGTGCCAGCAGCCAACTGCACCGGGACAGCACATACACAGATACGCAGTATTTT. Translating gives CASSQLHRDSTYTDTQYF. Combining the CDR3 with reference TRBV14 and TRBJ2-3 gives the whole variable domain EAGVTQFPSHSVIEKGQTVTLRCDPISGHDNLYWYRRVMGKEIKFLLHFVKESKQDESGMPNNRFLAERTGGTYSTLKVQPAELEDSGVYFCASSQLHRDSTYTDTQYFGPGTRLTVL.

The rearrangement joins TRBV28 to TRBJ1-5; weak D call: TRBD1 (6 bases). V was pared by 3 bases and J by 4 bases, with 10 bases between. CDR1 and CDR2 (germline): MDHEN, SYDVKM. The CDR3 has 14 residues. CDR3 loop: CASSLQQGNQPQHF. CDR3 bases: TGTGCCAGCAGTTTGCAGCAGGGGAATCAGCCCCAGCATTTT.

This clone occurred a few times. The CDR3 loop is CASSFDGGTTEAFF. CDR3 nucleotide sequence: TGTGCCAGCAGTTTTGACGGAGGGACCACTGAAGCTTTCTTT. The J gene is TRBJ1-1, the V gene TRBV2; D is perhaps TRBD1 (5 bases). CDR3 length: 14 amino acids. Germline V CDR1 and CDR2: SNHLY, FYNNEI. The V gene lost 5 bases and the J gene lost 4 bases, with 14 bases spanning the gap.